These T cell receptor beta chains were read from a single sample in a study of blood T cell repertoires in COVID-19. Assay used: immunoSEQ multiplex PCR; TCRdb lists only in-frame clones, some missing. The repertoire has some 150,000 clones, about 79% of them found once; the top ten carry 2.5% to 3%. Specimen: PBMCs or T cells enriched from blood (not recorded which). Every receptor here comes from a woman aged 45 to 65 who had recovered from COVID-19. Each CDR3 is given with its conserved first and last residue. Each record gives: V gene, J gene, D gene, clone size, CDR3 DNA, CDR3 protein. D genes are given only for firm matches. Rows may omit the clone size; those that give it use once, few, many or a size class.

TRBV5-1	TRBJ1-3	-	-	TGCGCCAGCAGCCAAGAGGTGTATCCGTCTGGAAACACCATATATTTT	CASSQEVYPSGNTIYF
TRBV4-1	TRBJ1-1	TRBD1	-	TGCGCCAGCAGTAGACTACCGGGACAGGGGAACACTGAAGCTTTCTTT	CASSRLPGQGNTEAFF
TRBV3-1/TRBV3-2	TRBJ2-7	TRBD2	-	TGTGCCAGCAGCCTTAGCGGGAGCTCCTACGAGCAGTACTTC	CASSLSGSSYEQYF
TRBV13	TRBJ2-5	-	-	TGTGCCAGCAGCTTCCCAGGGCAAGAGACCCAGTACTTC	CASSFPGQETQYF
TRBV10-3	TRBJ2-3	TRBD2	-	TGTGCCACCGGGACTAGCGGCACAGATACGCAGTATTTT	CATGTSGTDTQYF
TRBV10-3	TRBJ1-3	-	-	TGTGCCATCAGTGATCCCGGCGGTGGAAACACCATATATTTT	CAISDPGGGNTIYF
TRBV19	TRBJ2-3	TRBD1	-	TGTGCCAGTAGTGACCCGACAGGGGAGGCAGATACGCAGTATTTT	CASSDPTGEADTQYF
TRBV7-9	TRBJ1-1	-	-	TGTGCCAGCAGCTTAGATCAGGGATGGGGCACTGAAGCTTTCTTT	CASSLDQGWGTEAFF
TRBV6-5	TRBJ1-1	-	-	TGTGCCAGCAGTACAACAGGACCCACTGAAGCTTTCTTT	CASSTTGPTEAFF
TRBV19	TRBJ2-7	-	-	TGTGCCAGTAGTAACCCGGGAAGGTACGAGCAGTACTTC	CASSNPGRYEQYF
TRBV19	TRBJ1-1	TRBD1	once	TGTGCCAGTAGTGCCGGGACAGGGCTCACTGAAGCTTTCTTT	CASSAGTGLTEAFF